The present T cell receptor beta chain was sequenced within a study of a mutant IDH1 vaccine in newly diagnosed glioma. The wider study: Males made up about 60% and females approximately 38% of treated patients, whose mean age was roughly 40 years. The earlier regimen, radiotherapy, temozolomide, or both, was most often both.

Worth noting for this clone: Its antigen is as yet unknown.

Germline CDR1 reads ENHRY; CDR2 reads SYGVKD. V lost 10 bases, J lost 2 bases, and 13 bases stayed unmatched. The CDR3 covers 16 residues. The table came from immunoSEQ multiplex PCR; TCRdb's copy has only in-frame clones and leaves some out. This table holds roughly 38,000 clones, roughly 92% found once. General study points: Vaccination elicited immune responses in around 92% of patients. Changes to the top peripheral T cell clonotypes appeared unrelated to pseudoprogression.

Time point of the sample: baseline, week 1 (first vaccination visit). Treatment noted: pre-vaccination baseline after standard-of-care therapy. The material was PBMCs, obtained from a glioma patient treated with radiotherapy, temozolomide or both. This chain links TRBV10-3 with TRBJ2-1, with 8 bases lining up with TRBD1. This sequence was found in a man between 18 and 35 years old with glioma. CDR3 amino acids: CATLPGGVGAYNEQFF. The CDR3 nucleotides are TGTGCCACACTCCCAGGGGGCGTGGGGGCCTACAATGAGCAGTTCTTC.